Listed below are T cell receptor beta chains from one sample, sequenced in a study of shared clonotypes between healthy human individuals. Sequencing was performed with immunoSEQ multiplex PCR; in TCRdb, only in-frame clones are kept and a portion is missing. The data contain a few hundred thousand clones, around 77% of them singletons. The specimen sequenced was PBMCs. The receptor set was obtained from a woman aged 40 to 50 in good health. Some clones in this sample may be carry-over from other donors' samples. Each CDR3 is given with its conserved first and last residue. The order of the fields is V gene, D gene, clone size, J gene, CDR3 DNA, CDR3 protein. A D gene is named only where the DNA matches it firmly. A row's size may be missing; if present it is once, few, many or a size class.

v_gene: TRBV7-9; d_gene: -; abundance: -; j_gene: TRBJ2-1; CDR3nt: TGTGCCAGCAGCCAGGAAGAGCAGTTCTTC; CDR3aa: CASSQEEQFF
v_gene: TRBV7-2; d_gene: -; abundance: -; j_gene: TRBJ2-3; CDR3nt: TGTGCCAGCAGCTTATTGGGGGCAGGGAACACAGATACGCAGTATTTT; CDR3aa: CASSLLGAGNTDTQYF
v_gene: TRBV7-1; d_gene: -; abundance: -; j_gene: TRBJ1-1; CDR3nt: TGTGCCAGCAGCTTAATCAGGATGAACACTGAAGCTTTCTTT; CDR3aa: CASSLIRMNTEAFF
v_gene: TRBV5-5; d_gene: -; abundance: -; j_gene: TRBJ2-7; CDR3nt: TGTGCCAGCAGCTTACCGGGACTTGGCCCCGAGCAGTACTTC; CDR3aa: CASSLPGLGPEQYF
v_gene: TRBV28; d_gene: TRBD1; abundance: -; j_gene: TRBJ2-5; CDR3nt: TGTGCCAGCAGTCAGCCGGACAGGGAGAGAGAGACCCAGTACTTC; CDR3aa: CASSQPDRERETQYF
v_gene: TRBV5-4; d_gene: TRBD2; abundance: -; j_gene: TRBJ2-7; CDR3nt: TGTGCCAGCAGCTTAGGGACTAGCGGGAAATTTGCCGAGCAGTACTTC; CDR3aa: CASSLGTSGKFAEQYF
v_gene: TRBV7-6; d_gene: TRBD1; abundance: -; j_gene: TRBJ2-1; CDR3nt: TGTGCCAGCAGCCACGGGGGGACAGGGCGGAATGAGCAGTTCTTC; CDR3aa: CASSHGGTGRNEQFF
v_gene: TRBV10-2; d_gene: -; abundance: -; j_gene: TRBJ2-3; CDR3nt: TGCGCCAGCAGTGAGCAAAGCACAGATACGCAGTATTTT; CDR3aa: CASSEQSTDTQYF
v_gene: TRBV30; d_gene: -; abundance: -; j_gene: TRBJ2-1; CDR3nt: TGTGCCTGGACCGGACTAGGGGGGAATGAGCAGTTCTTC; CDR3aa: CAWTGLGGNEQFF
v_gene: TRBV7-8; d_gene: -; abundance: -; j_gene: TRBJ2-7; CDR3nt: TGTGCCAGCAGCTTAGCGATGGGCAGGGGCTCCTACGAGCAGTACTTC; CDR3aa: CASSLAMGRGSYEQYF
v_gene: TRBV28; d_gene: -; abundance: few; j_gene: TRBJ1-2; CDR3nt: TGTGCCAGCAGTTTATATCAGGGCCCCTCCTTC; CDR3aa: CASSLYQGPSF
v_gene: TRBV6-1; d_gene: -; abundance: -; j_gene: TRBJ2-1; CDR3nt: TGTGCCAGCCGGCTAGTTTACAATGAGCAGTTCTTC; CDR3aa: CASRLVYNEQFF
v_gene: TRBV28; d_gene: -; abundance: -; j_gene: TRBJ1-1; CDR3nt: TGTGCCAGCAGTTTCCTCTCTGAAGCTTTCTTT; CDR3aa: CASSFLSEAFF
v_gene: TRBV19; d_gene: -; abundance: -; j_gene: TRBJ2-4; CDR3nt: TGTGCCAGTAGTATTGTAGCAGAGGCTCAAAACATTCAGTACTTC; CDR3aa: CASSIVAEAQNIQYF
v_gene: TRBV6-1; d_gene: TRBD1; abundance: -; j_gene: TRBJ1-2; CDR3nt: TGTGCCAGCAGCTGGGCAGGGGGCGGCTACACCTTC; CDR3aa: CASSWAGGGYTF
v_gene: TRBV2; d_gene: TRBD1; abundance: -; j_gene: TRBJ1-2; CDR3nt: TGTGCCAGCAGAGGAGGACAGGGGGGATATGGCTACACCTTC; CDR3aa: CASRGGQGGYGYTF
v_gene: TRBV29-1; d_gene: -; abundance: once; j_gene: TRBJ2-1; CDR3nt: TGCAGCGTTGAAGACCGGGGCCTAGGGGAGCAGTTCTTC; CDR3aa: CSVEDRGLGEQFF
v_gene: TRBV5-1; d_gene: TRBD2; abundance: -; j_gene: TRBJ2-1; CDR3nt: TGCGCCAGCAGCCTAATAGCGGGAGGCCCGTACAATGAGCAGTTCTTC; CDR3aa: CASSLIAGGPYNEQFF
v_gene: TRBV11-3; d_gene: -; abundance: once; j_gene: TRBJ1-1; CDR3nt: TGTGCCAGCAGCTTAGGGCAGAACACTGAAGCTTTCTTT; CDR3aa: CASSLGQNTEAFF
v_gene: TRBV7-8; d_gene: -; abundance: -; j_gene: TRBJ1-1; CDR3nt: TGTGCCAGCAGACATCGAAGGGATTACGCTGAAGCTTTCTTT; CDR3aa: CASRHRRDYAEAFF
v_gene: TRBV7-9; d_gene: -; abundance: -; j_gene: TRBJ1-2; CDR3nt: TGTGCCAGCAGCTCCCCAATTGCGCCCTATGGCTACACCTTC; CDR3aa: CASSSPIAPYGYTF
v_gene: TRBV6-6; d_gene: -; abundance: -; j_gene: TRBJ1-4; CDR3nt: TGTGCCAGCAGTTTTCGAGGGCAGAATGAAAAACTGTTTTTT; CDR3aa: CASSFRGQNEKLFF
v_gene: TRBV5-6; d_gene: -; abundance: once; j_gene: TRBJ2-1; CDR3nt: TGTGCCAGCAGCATAGGAACAAGCTCCTACAATGAGCAGTTCTTC; CDR3aa: CASSIGTSSYNEQFF
v_gene: TRBV27; d_gene: TRBD1; abundance: once; j_gene: TRBJ2-7; CDR3nt: TGTGCCAGCTCTACGGGACAGGGGTACGAGCAGTACTTC; CDR3aa: CASSTGQGYEQYF
v_gene: TRBV14; d_gene: -; abundance: -; j_gene: TRBJ1-1; CDR3nt: TGTGCCAGCAGCCAATTTGCCGAAAACCCCCACACTGAAGCTTTCTTT; CDR3aa: CASSQFAENPHTEAFF